This entry lists 29 T cell receptor beta chains sequenced from one sample in a study of T-cell memory formation after mild COVID-19. TCRdb reprocessed the 5' RACE reads with MiXCR, giving one entry per CDR3 protein. Of hundreds of thousands of distinct CDR3 sequences listed, approximately 16% are singletons. The specimen sequenced was PBMCs or a T cell subset sorted from them (not recorded which). Receptors originate from a man aged 18 to 35 who had mild COVID-19 (a few samples of this study predate the infection). Cell type and time point are not known.

This clonotype was seen only a few times. V and J are TRBV18 and TRBJ1-2; unclear D gene. The germline V gene encodes CDR1 KGHSH and CDR2 LQKENI. V was shortened by 1 base and J by 8 bases, with 14 bases between the two germline ends. The CDR3 is made up of 14 amino acids. The DNA for the CDR3 is TGTGCCAGCTCACCACAAACGTTTGCACAAGGCTACACCTTC. It yields the protein CASSPQTFAQGYTF. The whole variable domain, filled in from reference TRBV18 and TRBJ1-2, reads NAGVMQNPRHLVRRRGQEARLRCSPMKGHSHVYWYRQLPEEGLKFMVYLQKENIIDESGMPKERFSAEFPKEGPSILRIQQVVRGDSAAYFCASSPQTFAQGYTFGSGTRLTVV.

This chain uses TRBV20-1 with TRBJ1-3; possible D gene TRBD1, 6 bases. Germline CDR1 and CDR2: DFQATT and SNEGSKA (reference sequence). The CDR3 spans 15 residues. The V and J ends lost 6 bases and 0 bases respectively, with 15 bases between them. CDR3 amino acids: CSAPDRKSSGNTIYF. In nucleotides, the CDR3 is TGCAGTGCCCCGGACAGAAAGAGCTCTGGAAACACCATATATTTT.

This clonotype was detected a few times. This chain uses TRBV9 with TRBJ2-3; TRBD2 matches 8 bases. The V and J ends lost 0 bases and 8 bases, in that order; junction bases with no gene match: 14. Germline-derived CDR1 and CDR2 are SGDLS and YYNGEE. This CDR3 spans 17 amino acids. In DNA, the CDR3 is TGTGCCAGCAGCGTAGGAACCCAGCGGGGGTGGGGGCGTACGCAGTATTTT. Amino acids: CASSVGTQRGWGRTQYF.

This clonotype turned up a few times. The CDR3: CASSFDARPRENTEAFF. CDR3 bases: TGTGCCAGCAGCTTCGATGCTCGACCCAGGGAGAACACTGAAGCTTTCTTT. This chain uses TRBV7-8 with TRBJ1-1, with TRBD1 as a possible D gene (5 bases). The germline CDR1 and CDR2 sequences are SGHVS and FQNEAQ. This CDR3 has 17 amino acids. With 3 bases removed from V and 1 base from J, the gap between germline ends came to 18 bases.

There are a few counts of this clonotype. The chain is built from TRBV15 and TRBJ2-1, with 15 bases that match TRBD2. Germline V gives CDR1 LNHNV, CDR2 YYDKDF (reference sequence). The length of the CDR3 is 17 residues. V dropped 1 base and J dropped 7; count of bases not matched to a gene: 5. This CDR3 reads CATSRGTSGGAKNEQFF. As DNA, the CDR3 is TGTGCCACCAGCAGAGGGACTAGCGGGGGGGCCAAAAATGAGCAGTTCTTC.

This clonotype was detected many times. The chain links TRBV27 to TRBJ1-2, with no clear D. The V gene lost 5 bases and the J gene lost 3 bases, with 13 bases spanning the gap. The CDR3 is 14 amino acids. CDR1 and CDR2 (germline): MNHEY, SMNVEV (reference sequence). The CDR3 DNA sequence: TGTGCCAGCAGTCGGCAAGGGTTCTACTATGGCTACACCTTC. Amino acid sequence: CASSRQGFYYGYTF.

This clonotype turned up a few times. The chain combines TRBV7-9 with TRBJ2-7; D unclear. The CDR3 sequence is 13 residues long. Germline assignment: CDR1 SEHNR and CDR2 FQNEAQ (reference sequence). The V end lost 3 bases, the J end lost 4 bases, and 10 bases lay between the germline ends. As DNA, the CDR3 is TGTGCCAGCAGCTTTATCCCCCCTTACGAGCAGTACGTC. It is translated as CASSFIPPYEQYV.

This clonotype was seen a handful of times. V gene TRBV24-1 combines with J gene TRBJ2-1; D may be TRBD2 (6 bases). The germline gives CDR1 KGHDR, CDR2 SFDVKD. Trimming cost V 4 bases and J 2 bases, with 20 bases left between them. The CDR3 length is 18 residues. The CDR3 nucleotides read TGTGCCACCAGTGACGAAGAGCCGGGACTGGGAGCCTACAATGAGCAGTTCTTC. It yields the protein CATSDEEPGLGAYNEQFF.

This clonotype was picked up a small number of times. CDR3 amino acids: CASSPKDQPQHF. The CDR3 DNA follows: TGTGCCAGCAGTCCCAAAGATCAGCCCCAGCATTTT. The chain uses TRBV2 and TRBJ1-5; D gene ambiguous. CDR1 and CDR2 from the germline V gene are SNHLY and FYNNEI. Deletions cut 5 bases from V and 5 bases from J, with 7 bases between. CDR3 size: 12 residues.

There are a few counts of this clonotype. The chain recombines TRBV10-3 with TRBJ2-2, with 11 positions matching TRBD1. The CDR3 extends over 14 amino acids. Germline V gene data show CDR1 as ENHRY and CDR2 as SYGVKD. Trimming at V came to 4 bases and at J to 6 bases, leaving 1 base not matched to a gene. CDR3 nucleotide sequence: TGTGCCATCAGTGGGACAGGGGGCTCCGGGGAGCTGTTTTTT. Residues: CAISGTGGSGELFF.

The chain joins TRBV5-1 to TRBJ2-2; D is tentatively TRBD1 or TRBD2 (6 bases each). Trimming pared 2 bases from V and 5 bases from J, leaving 16 bases between. The CDR3 has 16 amino acids. CDR1 and CDR2 from the germline V gene are SGHRS and YFSETQ. For the CDR3, the DNA is TGCGCCAGCAGCTTTCATTCTCAGGGGACTACCGGGGAGCTGTTTTTT. Protein: CASSFHSQGTTGELFF. Complete variable domain (other parts from reference TRBV5-1 and TRBJ2-2): KAGVTQTPRYLIKTRGQQVTLSCSPISGHRSVSWYQQTPGQGLQFLFEYFSETQRNKGNFPGRFSGRQFSNSRSEMNVSTLELGDSALYLCASSFHSQGTTGELFFGEGSRLTVL.

At least ten counts were recorded for this clonotype. The rearrangement joins TRBV28 to TRBJ2-5; D is possibly TRBD2 (6 bases). The CDR3 sequence is 16 residues long. CDR1 is MDHEN, CDR2 SYDVKM, per germline. V was shortened by 2 bases and J by 5 bases, with 18 bases between the two germline ends. In DNA, the CDR3 is TGTGCCAGCAGTTTAGGGCTAGCGCTTGTATGGGAGACCCAGTACTTC. It codes for CASSLGLALVWETQYF.

The table lists this clonotype with a few counts. This chain connects TRBV30 to TRBJ2-3, with D unclear. Germline CDR1 and CDR2: GTSNPN and SVGIG (reference sequence). Trimming left V 0 bases short and J 6 bases short, with 13 bases between. The CDR3 extends over 14 amino acids. The CDR3 reads CAWSVTASADTQYF. The CDR3 DNA reads TGTGCCTGGAGTGTGACCGCCTCAGCGGATACGCAGTATTTT.

The genes are TRBV27 and TRBJ2-3; TRBD2 matches 15 bases. Germline CDR1 reads MNHEY; CDR2 reads SMNVEV (reference sequence). The V and J ends lost 5 bases and 3 bases, in that order; junction bases with no gene match: 9. This CDR3 comprises 18 residues. The CDR3 DNA reads as TGTGCCAGCAGTCCGCGACCGGGACTAGCGGGGGGTACAGATACGCAGTATTTT. This gives the protein CASSPRPGLAGGTDTQYF.

The chain recombines TRBV7-3 with TRBJ2-3, with D hard to call. The length of the CDR3 is 14 residues. The ends were cut back, 4 bases at V and 4 bases at J, with 12 bases in the middle. The germline V gene encodes CDR1 SGHTA and CDR2 FQGTGA. In nucleotides, the CDR3 is TGTGCCAGCAGCTGGTCCTTTGGTTCAGATACGCAGTATTTT. Protein product: CASSWSFGSDTQYF.

J is TRBJ1-3 and V is TRBV7-2, with no clear D. Trimming removed 5 bases from V and 4 bases from J, with 6 bases in between. The CDR3 covers 12 residues. Germline V gene lookup returns CDR1 SGHTA and CDR2 FQGNSA. The CDR3 bases are TGTGCCAGCAGCGCCTCAGGAAACACCATATATTTT. Encoded protein: CASSASGNTIYF.

There are a few counts of this clonotype. V and J are TRBV27 and TRBJ2-5, with D possibly matching TRBD1 (6 bases). Deletions cut 4 bases from V and 0 bases from J, with 15 bases between. The germline V gene encodes CDR1 MNHEY and CDR2 SMNVEV (reference sequence). The CDR3 spans 16 residues. CDR3 residues: CASSSPGHPDQETQYF. Here the CDR3 DNA reads TGTGCCAGCAGTTCCCCGGGACACCCAGACCAAGAGACCCAGTACTTC.

This rearrangement joins TRBV15 to TRBJ1-1; no reliable D call. Germline V gene data show CDR1 as LNHNV and CDR2 as YYDKDF (reference sequence). The CDR3 runs 13 residues. Trimming stripped 0 bases from V and 4 bases from J, with 6 bases between. DNA for the CDR3: TGTGCCACCAGCAGAGATCGTGCCACTGAAGCTTTCTTT. Protein sequence: CATSRDRATEAFF.

This clonotype was picked up many times. J is TRBJ2-1 and V is TRBV7-2; D ambiguous. V shed 3 bases and J shed 6 bases, with 9 bases lying between them. The CDR3 contains 13 residues. The germline V gene encodes CDR1 SGHTA and CDR2 FQGNSA. CDR3 DNA sequence: TGTGCCAGCAGCTTCGGCACAGCCAATGAGCAGTTCTTC. It is translated as CASSFGTANEQFF. The full variable domain, with the rest looked up from reference TRBV7-2 and TRBJ2-1, is GAGVSQSPSNKVTEKGKDVELRCDPISGHTALYWYRQSLGQGLEFLIYFQGNSAPDKSGLPSDRFSAERTGGSVSTLTIQRTQQEDSAVYLCASSFGTANEQFFGPGTRLTVL.

There are a few counts of this clonotype. The V gene is TRBV7-2, the J gene TRBJ1-2; the D is unclear. This CDR3 is built from 12 residues. Germline CDR1 reads SGHTA; CDR2 reads FQGNSA. Trimming cost V 2 bases and J 6 bases, with 7 bases left between them. CDR3 in amino acids: CASSLFPDGYTF. CDR3 in DNA: TGTGCCAGCAGCTTATTCCCAGATGGCTACACCTTC.

This clonotype was seen only a few times. The chain combines TRBV6-1 with TRBJ2-4, with D tentatively TRBD1 or TRBD2 (5 bases each). Trimming stripped 7 bases from V and 6 bases from J, with 13 bases between. Germline V gives CDR1 MNHNS, CDR2 SASEGT. There are 13 residues in the CDR3. The CDR3 sequence is CASKFGGGNIQYF. For the CDR3, the DNA is TGTGCCAGCAAATTCGGTGGGGGAAACATTCAGTACTTC.

The chain couples TRBV10-2 to TRBJ2-5; no definite D call. The CDR3 extends over 15 amino acids. Germline V lookup: CDR1 WSHSY, CDR2 SAAADI. Between the trimmed V and J ends, which lost 2 bases and 5 bases, there was a span of 15 bases. The CDR3 protein is CASSETALLEETQYF. CDR3 DNA sequence: TGCGCCAGCAGTGAGACAGCTCTACTTGAGGAGACCCAGTACTTC.

The chain uses TRBV28 and TRBJ2-7; D remains unclear. CDR1 is MDHEN, CDR2 SYDVKM, per germline. The CDR3 covers 12 residues. Trimming took 4 bases from V and 7 from J, leaving 11 bases between them. In nucleotides, the CDR3 is TGTGCCAGCAGTTCCTCTCTTTGGGAGCAGTACTTC. Translating gives CASSSSLWEQYF.

V is TRBV7-8 and J is TRBJ2-5; no firm D call. This CDR3 is 13 amino acids long. V was shortened by 1 base and J by 7 bases, with 10 bases between the two germline ends. The germline gives CDR1 SGHVS, CDR2 FQNEAQ. The CDR3 DNA reads TGTGCCAGCAGCTTAGAAGTAAGGGTGACCCAGTACTTC. Protein: CASSLEVRVTQYF.

The rearrangement links TRBV6-1 to TRBJ1-5, with D hard to call. The CDR3 sequence is 15 residues long. CDR1 is MNHNS and CDR2 is SASEGT in the germline V gene. Trimming took 8 bases from V and 3 from J, leaving 17 bases between them. The CDR3 DNA reads as TGTGCCAGCTCGGGTCGGGCAGCTCTCAATCAGCCCCAGCATTTT. This gives the protein CASSGRAALNQPQHF.

This clonotype occurred a few times. The chain has TRBV5-8 and TRBJ2-6; D assignment may be TRBD1 or TRBD2 (5 bases each). CDR1 and CDR2 from the germline V gene are SGHTS and YDEGEE. The CDR3 totals 15 residues. V lost 4 bases and J 2 bases, leaving 10 bases between the germline ends. CDR3: CASSVRDPGANVLTF. CDR3 coding DNA: TGTGCCAGCAGCGTAAGGGACCCTGGGGCCAACGTCCTGACTTTC.

As to this clonotype: Mismatch with germline at one junction end may stem from a read error. The CDR3 reads CASSIAYSGYGYTF. For the CDR3, the DNA is TGTGCCAGCAGCATAGCATATTCGGGCTATGGCTACACCTTC. The V gene is TRBV7-9, the J gene TRBJ1-2; D gene ambiguous. CDR1 and CDR2 from the germline V gene are SEHNR and FQNEAQ (reference sequence). This CDR3 has 14 residues.

V is TRBV4-1 and J is TRBJ1-6; possibly TRBD1 for D (6 bases). Germline CDR1 reads MGHRA; CDR2 reads YSYEKL. Deletions cut 1 base from V and 10 bases from J, with 14 bases between. The length of the CDR3 is 15 residues. The CDR3 sequence is CASSQGFRGKSPLHF. DNA of the CDR3: TGCGCCAGCAGCCAAGGTTTCAGGGGAAAATCACCCCTCCACTTT.

This clonotype was recorded a few times. This chain uses TRBV7-2 with TRBJ1-4; TRBD1 matches 9 bases. This CDR3 contains 14 residues. From germline, CDR1 is SGHTA and CDR2 FQGNSA. V dropped 3 bases and J dropped 8; count of bases not matched to a gene: 4. The CDR3 DNA sequence: TGTGCCAGCAGCTTCGGGGACAGGGCGGAAAAACTGTTTTTT. This gives the protein CASSFGDRAEKLFF.